This entry describes one TCR beta chain. Its cognate antigen is unknown. The data stem from a study of a mutant IDH1 vaccine in newly diagnosed glioma. Background on the study: Treated individuals were 62.5% male and approximately 38% female, averaging about 40 years of age. The therapy given earlier, which was standard therapy, consisted of radiotherapy, temozolomide, or both, and most of the patients received both. The study, taken as a whole, reports: Of all patients, about 93% showed vaccine-induced immune responses.

The time point is: baseline, week 1 (first vaccination visit). The treatment was: pre-vaccination baseline after standard-of-care therapy. The donor cohort comprised cases of new WHO grade 3 or 4 IDH1-mutant, ATRX-lost astrocytoma. This table comes from immunoSEQ multiplex PCR, and its TCRdb copy is limited to in-frame clones, with some not included. Among over 55,000 clones, around four fifths were seen once, and the ten largest hold approximately 4.4%. Trimming took 3 bases from V and 6 from J, leaving 18 bases between them. CDR3 length: 15 residues. The germline gives CDR1 SGHRS, CDR2 YFSETQ. The chain couples TRBV5-1 to TRBJ1-2; possible D gene TRBD1, 5 bases. Material: peripheral blood mononuclear cells (PBMCs), obtained from a glioma patient treated with radiotherapy, temozolomide or both. The TCR was taken from a woman aged 18-29 years with glioma. Some clones in this sample may be carry-over from other donors' samples. The CDR3 loop reads CASSSLPGTENGYTF. The CDR3 DNA reads TGCGCCAGCAGCTCTTTACCCGGGACTGAGAATGGCTACACCTTC.